These T cell receptor beta chains were read from a single sample in a study of CD8+CD57+ T cells in acquired aplastic anemia. TCRdb ran MiXCR on the reads and lists one entry per CDR3 protein. This table has about 470,000 distinct CDR3 sequences, under 40% appearing once. Sequences were obtained from sorted CD4+, CD8+, or CD8+CD57+ T cells (not recorded which) from PBMCs. All receptors come from a human donor with aplastic anemia. CDR3s include the opening cysteine and the closing phenylalanine or tryptophan. The D gene is left open where the match is weak. Expanded clones are given a class, and other clones once, few, many or no size at all.

>TRBJ2-7|many|.|TRBV2
TGTGCCAGCAGTTCGGACAGACTCTACGAGCAGTACTTC
CASSSDRLYEQYF
>TRBJ1-2|many|.|TRBV27
TGTGCCAGCAGTTTGAGGGGAAGCTATGGCTACACCTTC
CASSLRGSYGYTF
>TRBJ1-1|.|.|TRBV10-3
TGTGCCATCAGTGCCCCGGGATTCGAGACTGAAGCTTTCTTT
CAISAPGFETEAFF
>TRBJ2-2|.|TRBD2|TRBV2
TGTGCCAGCAGTGTGGGGGCTAGCGGGAGATTCGGGGAGCTGTTTTTT
CASSVGASGRFGELFF
>TRBJ2-5|few|TRBD2|TRBV5-1
TGCGCCAGCAGCTTGTCGCCTAGCGGGGTGGGGAACCAAGAGACCCAGTACTTC
CASSLSPSGVGNQETQYF
>TRBJ2-1|.|.|TRBV5-1
TGCGCCAGCAGCTTGACCCGTCAGGCCGAGCAGTTCTTC
CASSLTRQAEQFF
>TRBJ1-5|.|.|TRBV2
TGTGCCAGCAGTAGTTCTGGGACACCAAATCAGCCCCAGCATTTT
CASSSSGTPNQPQHF
>TRBJ1-1|.|.|TRBV10-1
TGTGCCATCAGTCAGGAAGGGAACACTGAAGCTTTCTTT
CAISQEGNTEAFF
>TRBJ1-2|.|TRBD1|TRBV11-1
TGTGCCAGCAGCTCGTCACAGGGGCCCGGGTCACCCCCAACGGATGGCTACACCTTC
CASSSSQGPGSPPTDGYTF
>TRBJ2-1|.|TRBD2|TRBV24-1
TGTGCCACCAGTGACATACTAGCGGGAGGCAATGAGCAGTTCTTC
CATSDILAGGNEQFF
>TRBJ2-5|.|TRBD2|TRBV6-5
TGTGCCAGCAGTTCGGGAGCGGGGGGGGAGGCCCAGTACTTC
CASSSGAGGEAQYF
>TRBJ2-7|many|TRBD2|TRBV4-1
TGCGCCAGCAGCCAACCAATATCTAGCGGGGAGCAGTACTTC
CASSQPISSGEQYF
>TRBJ1-3|many|TRBD1|TRBV2
TGTGCCAGCAGTGGACAGGGGGCTGGAAACACCATATATTTT
CASSGQGAGNTIYF
>TRBJ2-1|many|TRBD1|TRBV7-3
TGTGCCAGCAGCCGCGAACCGGGACAGGGAAGTGAGCAGTTCTTC
CASSREPGQGSEQFF
>TRBJ1-1|few|TRBD1|TRBV20-1
TGCAGTGCTAGAGCACAGGGGTTTGGGACTGAAGCTTTCTTT
CSARAQGFGTEAFF
>TRBJ1-2|few|.|TRBV6-1
TGTGCCACCCGGGCTGCTTATGGCTACACCTTC
CATRAAYGYTF
>TRBJ2-6|.|TRBD1|TRBV13
TGTGCCAGCAGCGACCGGGACAGGGCTGGGGCCAACGTCCTGACTTTC
CASSDRDRAGANVLTF